A selection of T cell receptor beta chains follows, all from one sample in a study of cytomegalovirus exposure and HLA in healthy donors. Profiling relied on immunoSEQ multiplex PCR, and the TCRdb table lists in-frame clones only, not all of them. The profile shows 81,000 or so clones, 65% to 75% of them singletons. The material sequenced was PBMCs. These TCRs come from a man between 60 and 70 years old in good health and CMV-seronegative. Each CDR3 is given without its conserved first and last residue. Some rows have no size entry. The others give once, few or many, or a class for an expanded clone.

NA,TRBV5-6,13,TRBJ1-6,ASSLRQGALTPLH
NA,TRBV19,14,TRBJ2-7,ASSNLPRGSSYEQY
few,TRBV6-1,11,TRBJ1-1,ASSLQGDTEAF
NA,TRBV7-6,10,TRBJ1-1,ASRPVNTEAF
NA,TRBV30,12,TRBJ2-1,AWSDGGGPSEQF
NA,TRBV7-9,13,TRBJ2-2,ASSLVSGSTDRLF
NA,TRBV19,15,TRBJ2-5,ASSISPGTSGGQTQY
NA,TRBV5-1,14,TRBJ2-3,ASSLGASAAADTQY
once,TRBV13,14,TRBJ2-5,ASSLGRVGFQETQY
NA,TRBV7-6,13,TRBJ2-3,ASSSSGGGTDTQY
NA,TRBV9,17,TRBJ2-6,ASSVGRRPSGAGANVLT
NA,TRBV29-1,13,TRBJ1-3,SVDPGPSAGNTIY
NA,TRBV7-9,14,TRBJ2-3,ASSSLTGWFPDTQY